This T cell receptor (beta chain) was captured by sequencing in a study of blood T cell repertoires in COVID-19. Study-level information: COVID-19 samples collected from the United States, Italy and Spain covered acute and convalescent phases.

This clone was seen only a few times. Authors' analysis steps: By means of reference gene primer amplification, nucleated cell counts were estimated. Generated by immunoSEQ multiplex PCR, the TCRdb table keeps only in-frame clones and is missing some. V, J and clone size were drawn from that table, and D and trimming were deduced from the DNA. The data hold about 270,000 clones, with 81% observed a single time. This TCR came from a woman in her sixties with active or convalescent COVID-19. The sequencing sample was made of peripheral blood.

CDR3 nucleotide sequence: TGTGCCAGCAGCGCCGGGACAGGGGCGATTGCCTCCTATGGCTACACCTTC. Translation: CASSAGTGAIASYGYTF. V is TRBV5-6 and J is TRBJ1-2, with TRBD1 matching 10 bases. This CDR3 has 17 amino acids. Looked up from germline, CDR1 is SGHDT and CDR2 is YYEEEE. V was clipped by 4 bases and J by 4 bases; unmatched bases: 13.